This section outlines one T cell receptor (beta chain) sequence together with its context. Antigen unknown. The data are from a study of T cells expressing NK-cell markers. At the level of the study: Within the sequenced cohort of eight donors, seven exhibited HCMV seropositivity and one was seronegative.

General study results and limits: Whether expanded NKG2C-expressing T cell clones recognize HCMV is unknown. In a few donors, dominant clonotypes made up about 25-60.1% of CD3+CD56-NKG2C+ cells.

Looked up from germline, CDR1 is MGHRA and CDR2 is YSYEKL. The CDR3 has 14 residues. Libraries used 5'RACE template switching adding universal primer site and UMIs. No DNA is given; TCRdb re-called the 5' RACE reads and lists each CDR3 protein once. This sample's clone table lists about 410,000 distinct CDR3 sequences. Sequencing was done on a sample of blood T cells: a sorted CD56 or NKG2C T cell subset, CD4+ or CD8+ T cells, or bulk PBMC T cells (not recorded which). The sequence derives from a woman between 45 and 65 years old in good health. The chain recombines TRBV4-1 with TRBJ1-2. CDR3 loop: CASSQDGFLYGYTF.